These 23 T cell receptor beta chains came from one sample sequenced in a study of response to subunit inactivated influenza vaccine. Each CDR3 protein gets one entry after TCRdb re-called the RT-PCR reads with MiXCR. The sample lists approximately 500,000 distinct CDR3 sequences, 13% to 15% seen once, with over 8.5% in the top ten. Sequenced material: PBMCs from blood, taken 11 to 12 days after vaccination. These receptors all stem from a man between 45 and 60 years old who received an inactivated influenza vaccine.

This clonotype was picked up a small number of times. This sequence joins TRBV3-1 and TRBJ1-1; the D gene is possibly TRBD1 (6 bases). The germline CDR1 and CDR2 sequences are LGHDT and YNNKEL (reference sequence). The CDR3 covers 14 residues. The V gene lost 8 bases and the J gene lost 0 bases, with 13 bases spanning the gap. The CDR3 nucleotides are TGTGCCAGCGCGACAGGAAGGATGAACACTGAAGCTTTCTTT. Protein sequence: CASATGRMNTEAFF.

This clonotype has just a few counts. The genes are TRBV29-1 and TRBJ2-1; D remains ambiguous. V lost 7 bases to trimming and J lost 10 bases, with 17 bases between them. The V gene's germline CDR1 is SQVTM and CDR2 ANQGSEA. The CDR3 runs to 12 residues. The CDR3, as DNA: TGCAGCGGCCGGACCCAAAGGTGGGAGCAGTTCTTC. Encoded protein: CSGRTQRWEQFF.

Many counts were recorded for this clonotype. The rearrangement uses TRBV5-1 and TRBJ1-2; TRBD1 matches 8 bases. This CDR3 is built from 15 residues. V lost 3 bases, J lost 7 bases, and 11 bases stayed unmatched. Germline loops: CDR1 SGHRS, CDR2 YFSETQ. Here the CDR3 reads CASSSSPRGRVGYTF. The CDR3 region has the DNA TGCGCCAGCAGCTCGTCACCCAGGGGGCGCGTTGGCTACACCTTC.

V usage is TRBV5-1 and J usage is TRBJ2-3, with D perhaps assigned TRBD1 or TRBD2 (6 bases each). Germline CDR1 SGHRS, CDR2 YFSETQ. This CDR3 spans 16 amino acids. V lost 0 bases to trimming and J lost 3 bases, with 14 bases between them. The DNA for the CDR3 is TGCGCCAGCAGCTTGGCGGGGGCGTTTAATACAGATACGCAGTATTTT. Residues: CASSLAGAFNTDTQYF.

The rearrangement joins TRBV28 to TRBJ2-7; D is undetermined. CDR3 length: 14 amino acids. V was clipped by 6 bases and J by 2 bases, with 14 bases between them. CDR1 MDHEN and CDR2 SYDVKM come from the germline V gene. The CDR3 here is CASSHGPATYEQYF. DNA of the CDR3: TGTGCCAGCAGCCATGGACCAGCCACCTACGAGCAGTACTTC. Variable domain in full (rest from reference TRBV28 and TRBJ2-7): DVKVTQSSRYLVKRTGEKVFLECVQDMDHENMFWYRQDPGLGLRLIYFSYDVKMKEKGDIPEGYSVSREKKERFSLILESASTNQTSMYLCASSHGPATYEQYFGPGTRLTVT.

This clonotype was observed many times. This chain links TRBV10-3 with TRBJ2-7; D possibly uses TRBD1 or TRBD2 (6 bases each). Germline V CDR1 and CDR2: ENHRY, SYGVKD. This CDR3 has 13 amino acids. V was cut by 9 bases and J by 1 base, with 13 bases left in between. In DNA form, the CDR3 reads TGTGCCATGAGGCGGGACAAATCCTACGAGCAGTACTTC. Translated: CAMRRDKSYEQYF.

The table lists this clonotype with many counts. The chain links TRBV15 to TRBJ1-1, with D perhaps TRBD1 (5 bases). V lost 5 bases and J lost 1, with 14 bases in between. Per germline, CDR1 LNHNV and CDR2 YYDKDF (reference sequence). This CDR3 contains 15 residues. The CDR3 bases are TGTGCCACCAGCCCTCGGGCCAGGGCGAACACTGAAGCTTTCTTT. It encodes CATSPRARANTEAFF. Full variable domain (outside the CDR3, taken from reference TRBV15 and TRBJ1-1): DAMVIQNPRYQVTQFGKPVTLSCSQTLNHNVMYWYQQKSSQAPKLLFHYYDKDFNNEADTPDNFQSRRPNTSFCFLDIRSPGLGDTAMYLCATSPRARANTEAFFGQGTRLTVV.

V usage is TRBV5-1 and J usage is TRBJ1-5; D possibly corresponds to TRBD1 (5 bases). This CDR3 region has 17 residues. Germline V gene data show CDR1 as SGHRS and CDR2 as YFSETQ. V lost 6 bases to trimming and J lost 0 bases, with 19 bases between them. Here the CDR3 reads CASTPRRVLDSNQPQHF. The CDR3 DNA sequence: TGCGCCAGCACCCCCCGCAGGGTCTTAGATAGCAATCAGCCCCAGCATTTT.

This clonotype turned up a few times. The chain couples TRBV10-3 to TRBJ2-2; TRBD2 matches 10 bases. With V trimmed by 3 bases and J by 3 bases, 7 bases remained unmatched. The CDR3 spans 17 residues. The germline V gene encodes CDR1 ENHRY and CDR2 SYGVKD. The CDR3 bases are TGTGCCATCAGTGACCCCGGGACTAGCGTGCACACCGGGGAGCTGTTTTTT. This translates into CAISDPGTSVHTGELFF.

The chain joins TRBV20-1 to TRBJ1-4, with TRBD1 matching 7 bases. Germline values: CDR1 DFQATT, CDR2 SNEGSKA (reference sequence). V was pared by 7 bases and J by 4 bases, with 9 bases of the junction left unmatched. The CDR3 is 14 residues long. CDR3 protein: CSVYRGQYNEKLFF. CDR3 bases: TGCAGTGTCTATAGGGGACAGTATAATGAAAAACTGTTTTTT.

V and J are TRBV7-9 and TRBJ2-1; maybe TRBD2 (6 bases). Germline CDR1 and CDR2: SEHNR and FQNEAQ (reference sequence). Trimming removed 1 base from V and 1 base from J, with 14 bases in between. The length of the CDR3 is 17 residues. Here the CDR3 DNA reads TGTGCCAGCAGCTTAGTTACTAGCCGTTTTTCCTACAATGAGCAGTTCTTC. Residues: CASSLVTSRFSYNEQFF.

This chain connects TRBV12-5 to TRBJ2-7, with no clear D. CDR1 is LGHNT and CDR2 is FRNRAP in the germline V gene. The V end lost 1 base, the J end lost 2 bases, and 12 bases lay between the germline ends. This CDR3 is 15 amino acids long. CDR3 amino acids: CASGLGKRRTYEQYF. CDR3 coding DNA: TGTGCTAGTGGTTTGGGCAAAAGGAGAACCTACGAGCAGTACTTC.

At least ten counts were recorded for this clonotype. The chain links TRBV5-1 to TRBJ1-1, with TRBD1 matching 11 bases. This CDR3 contains 16 residues. Germline V gene lookup returns CDR1 SGHRS and CDR2 YFSETQ. V lost 4 bases, J lost 1 base, and 6 bases stayed unmatched. This CDR3 reads CASSQGQGGRNTEAFF. For the CDR3, the DNA is TGCGCCAGCAGCCAGGGACAGGGGGGGCGGAACACTGAAGCTTTCTTT.

The CDR3 DNA reads as TGTGCCAGCAGGCCCAGGGGAATGCATTCACCCCTCCACTTT. Translated, it gives CASRPRGMHSPLHF. This sequence joins TRBV12-3 or TRBV12-4 and TRBJ1-6, with D maybe TRBD1 (6 bases). The CDR3 extends over 14 amino acids. Trimming took 6 bases from V and 8 from J, leaving 14 bases between them.

With regard to this clonotype: The junction shows a germline mismatch at one end, possibly a read error. V and J are TRBV25-1 and TRBJ2-7; D is unresolved. Germline V lookup: CDR1 MGHDK, CDR2 SYGVNS. The CDR3 covers 13 residues. The CDR3 reads CTSSPWVSYEQYF. As DNA, the CDR3 is TGTACCAGCAGTCCATGGGTTTCCTACGAGCAGTACTTC.

Only a few counts were recorded for this clonotype. This chain's CDR3 is CASTPQTASTDTQYF. The CDR3 DNA reads TGTGCCAGCACACCTCAGACGGCTAGCACAGATACGCAGTATTTT. V usage is TRBV12-3 or TRBV12-4 and J usage is TRBJ2-3; D uncertain. The CDR3 has 15 amino acids. The V and J ends lost 7 bases and 0 bases respectively, with 14 bases between them.

As to this clonotype: The junction and the germline gene differ at one end; a read error may be behind it. The gene calls are TRBV27 and TRBJ2-3; D might be TRBD2 (6 bases). The CDR3 extends over 16 amino acids. Germline V gene lookup returns CDR1 MNHEY and CDR2 SMNVEV (reference sequence). CDR3 sequence reads: CTSSLLAGMGEYTQYF. For the CDR3, the DNA is TGCACCAGCAGTCTTCTTGCGGGAATGGGGGAGTATACGCAGTATTTT.

This clonotype occurred many times. The chain carries TRBV30 and TRBJ1-2; D is ambiguous. This CDR3 contains 12 residues. Germline V CDR1 and CDR2: GTSNPN, SVGIG (reference sequence). V shed 2 bases and J shed 4 bases, with 8 bases lying between them. CDR3 sequence reads: CAWSRPGYGYTF. The CDR3 coding sequence is TGTGCCTGGAGTAGGCCAGGCTATGGCTACACCTTC.

The chain links TRBV7-9 to TRBJ2-2; TRBD1 agrees at 10 bases. Germline assignment: CDR1 SEHNR and CDR2 FQNEAQ (reference sequence). Trimming at V came to 3 bases and at J to 3 bases, leaving 7 bases not matched to a gene. The CDR3 length is 17 residues. CDR3: CASSFHETGGDTGELFF. DNA for the CDR3: TGTGCCAGCAGCTTCCACGAGACAGGGGGCGACACCGGGGAGCTGTTTTTT.

V gene TRBV2 combines with J gene TRBJ2-7, with D possibly being TRBD1 (6 bases). CDR1 is SNHLY, CDR2 FYNNEI, per germline. V was pared by 6 bases and J by 2 bases, with 11 bases between. The CDR3 sequence is 13 residues long. The CDR3 nucleotides are TGTGCCAGCAGAAACAGGGCGACCTACGAGCAGTACTTC. Translating gives CASRNRATYEQYF.

The chain employs TRBV11-2 and TRBJ2-1; weak D call: TRBD1 (5 bases). The CDR3 covers 16 residues. With 5 bases removed from V and 4 bases from J, the gap between germline ends came to 18 bases. CDR1 SGHAT and CDR2 FQNNGV come from the germline V gene. The CDR3, as DNA: TGTGCCAGCAGCACCATTAAGGGGTCCCAGTACAATGAGCAGTTCTTC. It translates to CASSTIKGSQYNEQFF.

This chain uses TRBV5-4 with TRBJ1-2; tentative D call: TRBD1 (5 bases). Germline loops: CDR1 SGHNT, CDR2 YYREEE (reference sequence). V lost 3 bases, J lost 3 bases, and 9 bases lay in between. The CDR3 length is 13 residues. CDR3: CASSSARDYGYTF. Written as DNA, the CDR3 is TGTGCCAGCAGCTCGGCCAGGGACTATGGCTACACCTTC.

The CDR3 coding sequence is TGTGCCAGCAGTTCTCACCGCTTCACCGGGGAGCTGTTTTTT. Its translation is CASSSHRFTGELFF. The V and J genes are TRBV28 and TRBJ2-2; D not certain. Germline assignment: CDR1 MDHEN and CDR2 SYDVKM. Trimming left V 4 bases short and J 4 bases short, with 10 bases between. The CDR3 runs 14 residues.